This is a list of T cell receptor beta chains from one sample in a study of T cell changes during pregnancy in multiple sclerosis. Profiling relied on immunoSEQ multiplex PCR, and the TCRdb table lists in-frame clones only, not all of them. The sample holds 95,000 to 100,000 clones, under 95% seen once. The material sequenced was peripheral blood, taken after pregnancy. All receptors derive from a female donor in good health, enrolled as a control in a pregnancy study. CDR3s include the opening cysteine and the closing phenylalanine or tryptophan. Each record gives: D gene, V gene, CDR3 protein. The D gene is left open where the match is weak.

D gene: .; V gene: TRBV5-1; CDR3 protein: CASRPGMNTEAFF
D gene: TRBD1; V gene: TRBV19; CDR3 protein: CASSIQGQGVNYGYTF
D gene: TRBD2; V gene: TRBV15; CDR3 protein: CATSTKPSGYQETQYF
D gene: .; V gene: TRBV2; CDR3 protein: CAGRGGRATNEKLFF
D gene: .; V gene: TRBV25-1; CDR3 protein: CASSVGEVGELFF
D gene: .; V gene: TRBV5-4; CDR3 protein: CASSLGQDSYEQYF
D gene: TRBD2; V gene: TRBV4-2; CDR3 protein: CASSQDNQRDTDTQYF
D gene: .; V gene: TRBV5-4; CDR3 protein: CASSARQGTNYGYTF
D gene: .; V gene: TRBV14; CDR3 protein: CASSQTGGYNSPLHF
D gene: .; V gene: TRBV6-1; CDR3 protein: CASSLSGTEYGYTF
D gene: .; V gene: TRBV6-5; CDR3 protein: CASSWTRLNTEAFF
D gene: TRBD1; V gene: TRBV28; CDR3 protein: CASSQKTGRGYGYTF
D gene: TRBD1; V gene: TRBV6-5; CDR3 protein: CASSQGVDRYTF
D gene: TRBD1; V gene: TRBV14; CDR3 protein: CASSPRGPLYNEQFF
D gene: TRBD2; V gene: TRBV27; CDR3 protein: CASSSRLLAGVVNEQFF
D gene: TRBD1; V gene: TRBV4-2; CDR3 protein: CASSQDRGLSTDTQYF
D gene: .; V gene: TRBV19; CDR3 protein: CASSGGIRRQLTGELFF
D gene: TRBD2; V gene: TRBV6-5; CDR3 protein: CASSLQLAGGHEQYF
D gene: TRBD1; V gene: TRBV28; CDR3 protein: CASSDGTGINYGYTF
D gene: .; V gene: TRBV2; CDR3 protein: CASAFKHRVNQPQHF
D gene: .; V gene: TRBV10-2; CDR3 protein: CASRGGEATEAFF
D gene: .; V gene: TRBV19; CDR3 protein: CASTQGNTEAFF
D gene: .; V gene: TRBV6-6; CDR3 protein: CASSQGLSTIYF
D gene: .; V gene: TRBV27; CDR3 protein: CASSWGGEAFF
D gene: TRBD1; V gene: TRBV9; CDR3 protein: CASSAGTAYEQYF
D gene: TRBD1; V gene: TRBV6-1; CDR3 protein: CASTRTGKGNEKLFF
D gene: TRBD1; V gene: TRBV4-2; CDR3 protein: CASSYSSQGDTQYF
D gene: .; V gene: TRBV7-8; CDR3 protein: CASSPRPGQETQYF
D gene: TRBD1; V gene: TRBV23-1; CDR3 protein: CASSQSNRHRGEKLFF
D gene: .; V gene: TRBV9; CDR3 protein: CASGLGNTIYF
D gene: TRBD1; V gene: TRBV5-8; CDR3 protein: CASRGQGKNIQYF
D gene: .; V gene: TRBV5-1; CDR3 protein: CASSLTVMNTEAFF
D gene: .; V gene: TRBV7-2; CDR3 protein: CASSWLQGRSYGYTF
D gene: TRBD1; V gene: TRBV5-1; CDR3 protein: CASSMGQTNEQFF
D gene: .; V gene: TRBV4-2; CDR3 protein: CASSRTLGGSYEQYF
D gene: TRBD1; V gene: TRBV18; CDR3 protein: CASSPVQGDISYEQYF
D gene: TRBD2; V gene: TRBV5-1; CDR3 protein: CASSLVAGGTSPIEQYF
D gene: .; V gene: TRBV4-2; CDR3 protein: CASREDSSNQPQHF
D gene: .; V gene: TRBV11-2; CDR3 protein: CASSLSGTHSFKQYF
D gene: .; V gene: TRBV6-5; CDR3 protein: CASSYRGTYYGYTF
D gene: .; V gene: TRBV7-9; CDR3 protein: CASSPEAGATEAFF
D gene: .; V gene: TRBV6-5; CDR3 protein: CASSYLAGTDTQYF
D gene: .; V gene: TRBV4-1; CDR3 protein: CASSQPRGGEQYF
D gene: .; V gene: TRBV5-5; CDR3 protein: CASRSQLTAGNTIYF
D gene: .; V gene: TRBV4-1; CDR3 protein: CASSQGGPWGSQPQHF
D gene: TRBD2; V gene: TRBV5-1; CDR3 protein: CASSATSVPGANVLTF
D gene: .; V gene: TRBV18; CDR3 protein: CASSPVDDSSGEQFF
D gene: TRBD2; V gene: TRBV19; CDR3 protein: CASSIIAGDTGTQYF
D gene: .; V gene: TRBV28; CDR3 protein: CASNQSPSYNEQFF
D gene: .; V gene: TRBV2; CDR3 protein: CASSDRRGANEQYF